This section outlines one T cell receptor beta chain sequence together with its context. The antigen is unknown. The data were obtained in a study of cytomegalovirus exposure and HLA in healthy donors. Study overall: The study placed 80% to 85% of its 398 genotyped donors in the Caucasian-associated ancestry cluster.

The CDR3 covers 13 residues. Trimming removed 4 bases at V and 7 bases at J, with 13 bases between. Germline V CDR1 and CDR2: SNHLY, FYNNEI. Overall study findings and caveats: Researchers reported in a later analysis that a missense DCLRE1C variant was tied to TCR beta V- and J-gene trimming. Whilst most TCR sequences proved rare, a subset of public TCRs occurred across many donors. The study assumed roughly uniform donor sequencing depth for presence/absence analyses.

The PCR was carried out with 60 Vbeta primers and 13 Jbeta primers. TCRdb's copy holds only in-frame clones and misses some; the assay was immunoSEQ multiplex PCR. Among tens of thousands of clones listed, roughly 84% were seen once. The sequence was collected from a man under 40 in good health and CMV-seronegative. The specimen sequenced was PBMCs. The chain combines TRBV2 with TRBJ2-5; no reliable D call. The CDR3 spells CASSVRERGTQYF. The CDR3 DNA reads as TGTGCCAGCAGTGTACGTGAGAGAGGGACCCAGTACTTC.